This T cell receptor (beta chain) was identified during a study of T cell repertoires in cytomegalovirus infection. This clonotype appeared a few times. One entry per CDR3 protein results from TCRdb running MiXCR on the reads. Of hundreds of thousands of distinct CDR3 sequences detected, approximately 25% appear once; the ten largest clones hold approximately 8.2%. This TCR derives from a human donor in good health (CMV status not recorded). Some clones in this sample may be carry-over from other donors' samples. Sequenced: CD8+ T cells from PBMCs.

The CDR3 region has the DNA TGCGCCAGCAGCCTCTTAGAAATGGGACTCATGAACACTGAAGCTTTCTTT. Protein product: CASSLLEMGLMNTEAFF. The gene calls are TRBV5-1 and TRBJ1-1; weak D call: TRBD1 (5 bases). This CDR3 has 17 residues. The V end was cut by 4 bases, the J end by 0 bases, with 19 bases between. CDR1 and CDR2 from the germline V gene are SGHRS and YFSETQ.